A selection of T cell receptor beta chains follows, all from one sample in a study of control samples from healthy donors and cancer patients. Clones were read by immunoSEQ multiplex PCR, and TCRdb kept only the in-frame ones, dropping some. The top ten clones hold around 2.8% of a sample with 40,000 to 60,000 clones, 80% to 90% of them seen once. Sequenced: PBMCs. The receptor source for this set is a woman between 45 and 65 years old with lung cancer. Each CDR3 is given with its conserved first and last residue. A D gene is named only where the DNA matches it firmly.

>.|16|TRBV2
CASSETGVPINQPQHF
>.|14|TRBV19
CASKEVSYNSPLHF
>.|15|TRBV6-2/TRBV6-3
CASSPVGSAQETQYF
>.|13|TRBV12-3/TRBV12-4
CASSQGWNQPQHF
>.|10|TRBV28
CASSRYEAFF
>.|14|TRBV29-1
CSVLGGLLNTEAFF
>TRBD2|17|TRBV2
CASSEWLAGGNTGELFF
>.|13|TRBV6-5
CASSYLERSTQYF
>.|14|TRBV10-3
CAISEGSARAEAFF
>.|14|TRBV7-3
CASSPSGNTGELFF
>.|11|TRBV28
CAAAGTREAFF
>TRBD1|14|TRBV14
CASSQVAGGYGYTF
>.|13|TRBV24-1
CATAGTVGGELFF
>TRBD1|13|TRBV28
CASSETGDTEAFF
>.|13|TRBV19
CASSIRGGQPQHF
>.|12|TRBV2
CASRNAIYEQYF
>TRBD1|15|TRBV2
CASSYPRGNNYGYTF
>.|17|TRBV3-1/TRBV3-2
CASSQVAGESSGNTIYF
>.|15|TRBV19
CATLPQGGYTGELFF
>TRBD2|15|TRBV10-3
CAISDSGGTYNEQFF
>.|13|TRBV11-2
CASTLDRGYGYTF
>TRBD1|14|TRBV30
CAWSGTASGNTIYF
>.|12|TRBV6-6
CASSPRAAEAFF
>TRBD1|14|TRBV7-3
CASSLTGTATEAFF
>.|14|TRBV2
CASRGTANTGELFF
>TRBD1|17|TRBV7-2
CASSFKTGELGSQPQHF
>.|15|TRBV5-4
CASSLDGPNTGELFF
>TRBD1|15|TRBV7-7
CASSLRDRDTGELFF
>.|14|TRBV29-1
CSKNGAREILEQYF
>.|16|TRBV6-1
CASSELIGGMNTEAFF
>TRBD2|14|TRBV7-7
CASSPSGGKDTQYF
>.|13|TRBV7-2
CASSSSFGDAIYF
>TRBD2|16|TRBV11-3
CASSPIAGGNTDTQYF
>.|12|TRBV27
CASSHVNEKLFF
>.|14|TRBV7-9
CASSLKQDSYEQYF
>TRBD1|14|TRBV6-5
CASSYSWDRTEQYF
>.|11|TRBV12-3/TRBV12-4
CASMRAAEAFF
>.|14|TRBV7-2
CASSTWGRNTEAFF
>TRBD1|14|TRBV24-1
CATRGTGGNYGYTF
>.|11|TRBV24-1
CATSGGYEQYF
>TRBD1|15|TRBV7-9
CASSASGTGGTEAFF
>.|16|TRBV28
CASSIQGSSYNSPLHF
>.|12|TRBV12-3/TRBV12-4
CASRGRNTEAFF
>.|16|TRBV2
CASSEAGAALNTEAFF
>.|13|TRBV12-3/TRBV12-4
CASSLTRNTEAFF
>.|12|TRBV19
CASSANQETQYF
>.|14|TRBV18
CASSPQALSYEQYF
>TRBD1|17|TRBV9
CASSVNPDRGGLGEQYF
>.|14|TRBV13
CASSLGGDKNIQYF